This T cell receptor (beta chain) was sequenced for a study of blood T cell repertoires in COVID-19. Background on the study: The United States, Italy and Spain provided the acute and convalescent COVID-19 samples.

Authors' methods: Nucleated cell counts were estimated from reference gene primer amplification. TCRdb keeps only in-frame clones here, not all; method: immunoSEQ multiplex PCR. For V, J and clone size, that table is used; D and trimming come from the DNA. Of 220,000 or so clones in the sample, approximately 86% are singletons; the top ten hold roughly a tenth. The V and J ends lost 1 base and 6 bases, in that order; junction bases with no gene match: 7. CDR1 and CDR2 from the germline V gene are MDHEN and SYDVKM. The CDR3 has 15 residues. Those enrolled in Seattle joined during active infection and were followed longitudinally afterward.

The sequenced sample was peripheral blood. The receptor comes from a woman in her forties or fifties with COVID-19, enrolled during active disease. The rearrangement joins TRBV28 to TRBJ1-1; 8 nucleotides line up with TRBD1. In nucleotides, the CDR3 is TGTGCCAGCAGTTTATTGGGGACAGGAGGTTCTGAAGCTTTCTTT. Protein product: CASSLLGTGGSEAFF.